The 6 T cell receptor beta chains below come from one sample, sequenced in a study of blood T cell repertoires in COVID-19. Produced via immunoSEQ multiplex PCR; TCRdb's table is partial and in-frame only. The table records around 210,000 clones, over 60% of them present only once. The sample consisted of peripheral blood. These receptors were collected from a woman aged 70-85 years with acute or convalescent COVID-19.

This sequence joins TRBV10-3 and TRBJ2-1; D might be TRBD1 or TRBD2, each matching 12 bases. There are 20 residues in the CDR3. The germline V and J ends were trimmed by 6 bases and 2 bases, with 29 bases remaining between them. Germline CDR1 and CDR2: ENHRY and SYGVKD. CDR3 loop: CAIRGQGAGSSGRAYNEQFF. In DNA, the CDR3 is TGTGCCATCAGGGGACAGGGGGCCGGTTCTAGCGGGAGGGCCTACAATGAGCAGTTCTTC.

The chain is built from TRBV18 and TRBJ1-1; tentatively, D is TRBD1 (6 bases). There are 15 residues in the CDR3. Trimming took 6 bases from V and 7 from J, leaving 21 bases between them. Per germline, CDR1 KGHSH and CDR2 LQKENI. CDR3 DNA: TGTGCCAGCTCCCAGGGCAGCGGGGGCACGGGTGAAGCTTTCTTT. The encoded protein is CASSQGSGGTGEAFF.

The chain recombines TRBV7-2 with TRBJ2-3; 11 positions match TRBD2. This CDR3 spans 15 amino acids. Trimming removed 6 bases from V and 7 bases from J; junction bases left unmatched: 9. Germline V gives CDR1 SGHTA, CDR2 FQGNSA. DNA of the CDR3: TGTGCCAGCAGACCAGGACTAGCGGGTTCTTATACGCAGTATTTT. Protein product: CASRPGLAGSYTQYF.

The chain is built from TRBV28 and TRBJ1-1; weak D call: TRBD1 (6 bases). V lost 6 bases and J 2 bases, leaving 22 bases between the germline ends. Germline V gene data show CDR1 as MDHEN and CDR2 as SYDVKM. This CDR3 is built from 17 residues. The CDR3 reads CASSSNRVGQFNTEAFF. The CDR3 DNA sequence: TGTGCCAGCAGCTCTAATCGGGTTGGACAGTTCAACACTGAAGCTTTCTTT. Full variable domain (remainder filled in from reference TRBV28 and TRBJ1-1): DVKVTQSSRYLVKRTGEKVFLECVQDMDHENMFWYRQDPGLGLRLIYFSYDVKMKEKGDIPEGYSVSREKKERFSLILESASTNQTSMYLCASSSNRVGQFNTEAFFGQGTRLTVV.

This sequence joins TRBV28 and TRBJ1-1; no firm D call. Between the trimmed V and J ends, which lost 5 bases and 5 bases, there was a span of 12 bases. Per germline, CDR1 MDHEN and CDR2 SYDVKM. The CDR3 is made up of 13 amino acids. The CDR3 protein is CASSLQEVTEAFF. CDR3 nucleotide sequence: TGTGCCAGCAGTCTCCAGGAGGTGACTGAAGCTTTCTTT.

This clone was seen a handful of times. This rearrangement joins TRBV29-1 to TRBJ1-5; D gene uncertain. CDR1 is SQVTM and CDR2 is ANQGSEA in the germline V gene. V was shortened by 4 bases and J by 2 bases, with 12 bases between the two germline ends. The CDR3 totals 14 residues. The CDR3 nucleotides are TGCAGCGTTGGGTCCCGGAGTGGCAATCAGCCCCAGCATTTT. Its translation is CSVGSRSGNQPQHF.